Shown below are 26 T cell receptor beta chains from a single sample sequenced in a study of OX40 agonist ivuxolimab in advanced cancers. Some clones are missing from TCRdb's copy, which holds only in-frame ones; the method was immunoSEQ multiplex PCR. The table includes around 39,000 clones, 78% detected once. The sequenced sample was CD4+ or CD8+ T cells sorted from blood, obtained in a trial of the OX40 agonist ivuxolimab. The receptors stem from an adult with an advanced solid tumor such as melanoma, head and neck, liver or kidney cancer.

The chain combines TRBV27 with TRBJ2-2, with D maybe TRBD2 (5 bases). The V end lost 7 bases, the J end lost 0 bases, and 9 bases lay between the germline ends. The CDR3 consists of 14 residues. CDR1 is MNHEY and CDR2 is SMNVEV in the germline V gene (reference sequence). CDR3 nucleotide sequence: TGTGCCAGCAAAGTTAGCGCGAACACCGGGGAGCTGTTTTTT. This encodes CASKVSANTGELFF.

The chain employs TRBV18 and TRBJ2-5, with 7 positions matching TRBD2. The junction had 7 bases not matched to a gene; V was cut back by 4 bases and J by 2 bases. There are 15 residues in the CDR3. Germline assignment: CDR1 KGHSH and CDR2 LQKENI. CDR3 coding DNA: TGTGCCAGCTCACAGAACGGGGGGTTACAAGAGACCCAGTACTTC. It yields the protein CASSQNGGLQETQYF.

This clone was observed a single time. This chain joins TRBV30 and TRBJ2-3; 10 positions match TRBD2. Losses at the gene ends were 2 bases for V and 1 base for J; bases not matched to a gene: 0. Germline CDR1 reads GTSNPN; CDR2 reads SVGIG (reference sequence). The CDR3 has 14 amino acids. The CDR3, as DNA: TGTGCCTGGAGTAGCGGGAGGGGCACAGATACGCAGTATTTT. Translation: CAWSSGRGTDTQYF.

The V gene is TRBV7-9, the J gene TRBJ2-3; TRBD1 aligns across 8 bases. CDR1 is SEHNR and CDR2 is FQNEAQ in the germline V gene (reference sequence). V gave up 3 bases and J gave up 3 bases; unmatched junction bases: 8. This CDR3 comprises 16 residues. The CDR3 here is CASSFGQGAITDTQYF. The CDR3 DNA is TGTGCCAGCAGCTTCGGGCAGGGGGCTATAACAGATACGCAGTATTTT.

The chain recombines TRBV19 with TRBJ1-5, with D hard to call. Trimming stripped 2 bases from V and 7 bases from J, with 6 bases between. CDR1 is LNHDA, CDR2 SQIVND, per germline (reference sequence). This CDR3 comprises 12 residues. CDR3 region: CASSIQQQPQHF. CDR3 in DNA: TGTGCCAGTAGTATACAGCAACAGCCCCAGCATTTT.

The V call is TRBV11-2, the J call TRBJ2-6, with TRBD2 matching over 15 bases. The CDR3 contains 19 residues. V lost 4 bases to trimming and J lost 2 bases; unmatched junction nucleotides: 6. Germline V gene lookup returns CDR1 SGHAT and CDR2 FQNNGV. As DNA, the CDR3 is TGTGCCAGCAGCTCCGGACTAGCGGGGGGGATGGCTGGGGCCAACGTCCTGACTTTC. Protein sequence: CASSSGLAGGMAGANVLTF.

The gene calls are TRBV19 and TRBJ2-7; perhaps TRBD2 as D (6 bases). Trimming removed 5 bases at V and 2 bases at J, with 10 bases between. The CDR3 consists of 13 residues. From germline, CDR1 is LNHDA and CDR2 SQIVND (reference sequence). The CDR3 protein is CASSFSGAYEQYF. CDR3 in DNA: TGTGCCAGTAGTTTTAGCGGAGCCTACGAGCAGTACTTC.

In this sample, this clone is large. V gene TRBV5-1 combines with J gene TRBJ1-2, with 7 bases identical to TRBD1. The CDR3 is 13 residues long. Per the germline V gene, CDR1 is SGHRS and CDR2 is YFSETQ. J was trimmed by 8 bases and V by 5 bases; bases with no gene match: 9. The CDR3 sequence is CASSITGDGGYTF. Here the CDR3 DNA reads TGCGCCAGCAGTATTACAGGGGACGGGGGCTACACCTTC.

This sequence joins TRBV28 and TRBJ1-2, with D unclear. Trimming removed 7 bases at V and 2 bases at J, with 8 bases between. Germline V lookup: CDR1 MDHEN, CDR2 SYDVKM. The CDR3 loop spans 12 amino acids. The CDR3 DNA sequence: TGTGCCAGCAAACTAGGGAACTATGGCTACACCTTC. Translating gives CASKLGNYGYTF.

The genes are TRBV9 and TRBJ1-6, with no clear D. CDR3 length equals 14 residues. Trimming cost V 4 bases and J 7 bases, with 12 bases left between them. Germline V gene lookup returns CDR1 SGDLS and CDR2 YYNGEE. Here the CDR3 reads CASSPGNWNSPLHF. In DNA, the CDR3 is TGTGCCAGCAGCCCCGGTAATTGGAATTCACCCCTCCACTTT.

The chain has TRBV11-3 and TRBJ2-1; tentatively, D is TRBD2 (6 bases). V lost 1 base and J 7 bases, leaving 8 bases between the germline ends. The germline V gene has CDR1 SGHNT and CDR2 YENEEA. CDR3 length: 13 amino acids. The CDR3 DNA reads TGTGCCAGCAGCTTAGGGGGGGAAAATGAGCAGTTCTTC. Translation gives CASSLGGENEQFF.

V gene TRBV28 combines with J gene TRBJ2-7; 8 bases map to TRBD1. From germline, CDR1 is MDHEN and CDR2 SYDVKM. Trimming removed 7 bases from V and 5 bases from J; junction bases left unmatched: 10. CDR3 length: 14 residues. CDR3 sequence reads: CASTPGGGGNEQYF. Here the CDR3 DNA reads TGTGCCAGCACTCCAGGGGGCGGTGGTAACGAGCAGTACTTC.

This clone has only one observation. The chain couples TRBV5-6 to TRBJ2-1; D is unclear. Looked up from germline, CDR1 is SGHDT and CDR2 is YYEEEE. This CDR3 spans 12 amino acids. V was shortened by 1 base and J by 9 bases, with 8 bases between the two germline ends. The CDR3 DNA reads as TGTGCCAGCAGCTTGCGGCTCGGTGAGCAGTTCTTC. It is translated as CASSLRLGEQFF.

V is TRBV29-1 and J is TRBJ2-1; D is undetermined. CDR1 and CDR2 (germline): SQVTM, ANQGSEA. CDR3 size: 10 residues. Trimming took off 8 bases at V and 9 bases at J, with 11 bases between the two ends. CDR3 sequence: CSSGVTEQFF. In DNA, the CDR3 is TGCAGCTCCGGCGTTACTGAGCAGTTCTTC.

This chain joins TRBV5-1 and TRBJ2-5; TRBD2 aligns across 10 bases. Germline assignment: CDR1 SGHRS and CDR2 YFSETQ. This CDR3 has 16 residues. Unmatched junction bases numbered 6, after V lost 0 bases and J lost 4 bases. The CDR3 sequence: CASSLGGTSVGETQYF. CDR3 nucleotides: TGCGCCAGCAGCTTGGGAGGGACTAGCGTCGGAGAGACCCAGTACTTC.

The chain employs TRBV18 and TRBJ2-5; D assignment may be TRBD1 or TRBD2 (5 bases each). Trimming stripped 4 bases from V and 2 bases from J, with 8 bases between. The CDR3 loop spans 13 amino acids. CDR1 KGHSH and CDR2 LQKENI come from the germline V gene. The CDR3 nucleotides are TGTGCCAGCTCACGAGGGGTACAAGAGACCCAGTACTTC. It encodes CASSRGVQETQYF.

The chain recombines TRBV28 with TRBJ2-5; D is perhaps TRBD1 (5 bases). Deletions cut 6 bases from V and 3 bases from J, with 17 bases between. The CDR3 is 15 amino acids. CDR1 is MDHEN, CDR2 SYDVKM, per germline. CDR3 amino acids: CASSPMEQAKETQYF. The CDR3 nucleotides read TGTGCCAGCAGCCCAATGGAACAGGCAAAAGAGACCCAGTACTTC.

V and J are TRBV27 and TRBJ2-1; 13 bases are a match to TRBD2. The CDR3 has 17 amino acids. The V segment lost 3 bases and the J segment 9 bases; nucleotides outside the gene matches: 11. The germline gives CDR1 MNHEY, CDR2 SMNVEV (reference sequence). The CDR3 DNA reads TGTGCCAGCAGTTTGCGCCTACTAGCGGGGGGGCTTATTGAGCAGTTCTTC. Protein product: CASSLRLLAGGLIEQFF.

V and J are TRBV5-5 and TRBJ2-7; D perhaps matches TRBD2 (5 bases). CDR3 length: 13 amino acids. Trimming cost V 2 bases and J 3 bases, with 9 bases left between them. Germline V gives CDR1 SGHKS, CDR2 YYEKEE (reference sequence). CDR3 in amino acids: CASSFGSDYEQYF. The CDR3 DNA sequence: TGTGCCAGCAGCTTTGGGAGTGACTACGAGCAGTACTTC.

This chain connects TRBV2 to TRBJ1-5; TRBD1 matches at 7 bases. Looked up from germline, CDR1 is SNHLY and CDR2 is FYNNEI. The CDR3 totals 13 residues. The junction had 4 bases not matched to a gene; V was cut back by 7 bases and J by 4 bases. The CDR3 is CASKTQGNQPQHF. As DNA, the CDR3 is TGTGCCAGCAAGACACAGGGGAATCAGCCCCAGCATTTT. The variable domain in full, completed from reference TRBV2 and TRBJ1-5, reads EPEVTQTPSHQVTQMGQEVILRCVPISNHLYFYWYRQILGQKVEFLVSFYNNEISEKSEIFDDQFSVERPDGSNFTLKIRSTKLEDSAMYFCASKTQGNQPQHFGDGTRLSIL.

The chain employs TRBV10-3 and TRBJ2-1, with 8 bases lining up with TRBD1. This CDR3 is built from 13 residues. With V trimmed by 8 bases and J by 2 bases, 2 bases remained unmatched. Germline values: CDR1 ENHRY, CDR2 SYGVKD. This chain's CDR3 is CAIGDRTYNEQFF. For the CDR3, the DNA is TGTGCCATCGGGGACAGGACCTACAATGAGCAGTTCTTC.

V is TRBV28 and J is TRBJ1-1, with D unclear. This CDR3 has 13 amino acids. Germline CDR1 and CDR2: MDHEN and SYDVKM. Trimming left V 5 bases short and J 1 base short, with 8 bases between. CDR3 sequence reads: CASSPPGNTEAFF. The CDR3, as DNA: TGTGCCAGCAGTCCCCCAGGGAACACTGAAGCTTTCTTT.

The rearrangement links TRBV30 to TRBJ2-3; D is possibly TRBD2 (6 bases). Germline CDR1 and CDR2: GTSNPN and SVGIG (reference sequence). This CDR3 region has 13 residues. V was cut by 4 bases and J by 9 bases, with 17 bases left in between. CDR3 sequence reads: CAWIGTGTRTQYF. Written as DNA, the CDR3 is TGTGCCTGGATAGGGACTGGGACGAGAACGCAGTATTTT. Drawing the rest from reference TRBV30 and TRBJ2-3, the complete variable domain is SQTIHQWPATLVQPVGSPLSLECTVEGTSNPNLYWYRQAAGRGLQLLFYSVGIGQISSEVPQNLSASRPQDRQFILSSKKLLLSDSGFYLCAWIGTGTRTQYFGPGTRLTVL.

The V and J genes are TRBV4-1 and TRBJ1-1, with unresolved D. Germline V CDR1 and CDR2: MGHRA, YSYEKL. Trimming took 4 bases from V and 5 from J, leaving 11 bases between them. CDR3 size: 13 residues. The CDR3 bases are TGCGCCAGCAGCCTCCTAACGGGGACTGAAGCTTTCTTT. Translation gives CASSLLTGTEAFF.

J is TRBJ2-1 and V is TRBV28; 12 bases match TRBD2. The germline CDR1 and CDR2 sequences are MDHEN and SYDVKM. The CDR3 is 17 residues long. V lost 7 bases to trimming and J lost 0 bases; unmatched junction nucleotides: 7. The CDR3: CASKTSGGQSSYNEQFF. CDR3 nucleotides: TGTGCCAGCAAAACTAGCGGGGGGCAGAGCTCCTACAATGAGCAGTTCTTC.

This clone was observed a few times. V gene TRBV2 combines with J gene TRBJ2-3; 8 nucleotides line up with TRBD2. CDR3 size: 14 residues. With 8 bases clipped from V and 2 bases from J, the junction kept 6 bases outside the gene matches. CDR1 SNHLY and CDR2 FYNNEI come from the germline V gene. CDR3 amino acids: CASSWTSFTDTQYF. The DNA for the CDR3 is TGTGCCAGCTCCTGGACTAGCTTCACAGATACGCAGTATTTT.